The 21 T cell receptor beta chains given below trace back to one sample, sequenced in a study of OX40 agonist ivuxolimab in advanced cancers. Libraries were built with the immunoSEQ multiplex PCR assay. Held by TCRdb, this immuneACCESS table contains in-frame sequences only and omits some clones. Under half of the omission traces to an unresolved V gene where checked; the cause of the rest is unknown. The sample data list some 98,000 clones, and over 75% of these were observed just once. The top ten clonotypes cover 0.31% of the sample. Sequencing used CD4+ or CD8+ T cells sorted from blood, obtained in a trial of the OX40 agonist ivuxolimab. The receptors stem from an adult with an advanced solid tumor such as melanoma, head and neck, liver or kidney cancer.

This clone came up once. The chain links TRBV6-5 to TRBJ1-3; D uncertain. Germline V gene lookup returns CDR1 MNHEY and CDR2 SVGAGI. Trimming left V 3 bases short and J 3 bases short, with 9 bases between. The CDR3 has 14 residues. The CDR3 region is CASSYRVDGNTIYF. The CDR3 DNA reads TGTGCCAGCAGTTATCGGGTGGATGGAAACACCATATATTTT.

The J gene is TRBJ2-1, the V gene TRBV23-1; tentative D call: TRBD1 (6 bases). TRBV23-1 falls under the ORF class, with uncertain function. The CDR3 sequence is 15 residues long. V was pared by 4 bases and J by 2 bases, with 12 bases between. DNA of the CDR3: TGCGCCAGCAGTCGGGACACCGAAGCCTACAATGAGCAGTTCTTC. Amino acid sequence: CASSRDTEAYNEQFF.

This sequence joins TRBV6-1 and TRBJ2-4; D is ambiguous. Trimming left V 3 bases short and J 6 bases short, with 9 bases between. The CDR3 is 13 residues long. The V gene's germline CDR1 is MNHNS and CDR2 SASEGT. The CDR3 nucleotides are TGTGCCAGCAGTGACGCCGTCATAAACATTCAGTACTTC. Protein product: CASSDAVINIQYF.

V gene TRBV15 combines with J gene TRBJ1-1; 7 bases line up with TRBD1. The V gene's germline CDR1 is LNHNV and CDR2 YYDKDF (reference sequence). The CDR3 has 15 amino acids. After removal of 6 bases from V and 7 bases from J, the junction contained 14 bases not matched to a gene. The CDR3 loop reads CATSPGVGGSNEAFF. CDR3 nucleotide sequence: TGTGCCACCAGTCCCGGCGTAGGGGGCTCCAATGAAGCTTTCTTT.

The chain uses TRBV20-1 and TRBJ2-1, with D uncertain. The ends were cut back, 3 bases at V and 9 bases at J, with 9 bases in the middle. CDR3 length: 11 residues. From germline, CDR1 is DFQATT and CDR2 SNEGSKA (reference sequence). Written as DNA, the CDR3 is TGCAGTGCTAGGATTCAATTTGAGCAGTTCTTC. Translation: CSARIQFEQFF.

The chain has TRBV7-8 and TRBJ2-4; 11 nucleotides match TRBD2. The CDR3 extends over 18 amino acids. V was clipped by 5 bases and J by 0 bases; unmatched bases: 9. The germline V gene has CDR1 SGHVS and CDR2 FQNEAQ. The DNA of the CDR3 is TGTGCCAGCAGCCCTCGCGGGACTAGCGGCTTAGCCAAAAACATTCAGTACTTC. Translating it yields CASSPRGTSGLAKNIQYF.

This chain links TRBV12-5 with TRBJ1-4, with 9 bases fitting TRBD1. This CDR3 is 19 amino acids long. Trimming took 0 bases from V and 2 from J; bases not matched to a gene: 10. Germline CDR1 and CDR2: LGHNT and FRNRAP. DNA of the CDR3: TGTGCTAGTGGTTTGGTACGGGGGGGACAGGGAGCGACTAATGAAAAACTGTTTTTT. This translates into CASGLVRGGQGATNEKLFF.

The CDR3 is CASSQMSGGETQYF. The CDR3 DNA reads as TGTGCCAGCAGCCAGATGAGCGGGGGTGAGACCCAGTACTTC. J is TRBJ2-5 and V is TRBV7-9; 8 bases are a match to TRBD2. The V segment lost 5 bases and the J segment 5 bases; nucleotides outside the gene matches: 7. Germline V gives CDR1 SEHNR, CDR2 FQNEAQ (reference sequence). The CDR3 totals 14 residues.

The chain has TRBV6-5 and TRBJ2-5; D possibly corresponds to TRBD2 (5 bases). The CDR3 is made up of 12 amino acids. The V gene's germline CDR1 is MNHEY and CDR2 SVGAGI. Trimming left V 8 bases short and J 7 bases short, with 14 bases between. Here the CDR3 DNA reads TGTGCCAGCCTACCCCCTGAGGGGACCCAGTACTTC. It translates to CASLPPEGTQYF.

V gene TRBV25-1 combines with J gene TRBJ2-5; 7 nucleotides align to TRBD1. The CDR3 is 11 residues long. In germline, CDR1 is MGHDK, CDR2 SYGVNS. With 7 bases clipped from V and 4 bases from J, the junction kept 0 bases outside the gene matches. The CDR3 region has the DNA TGTGCCAGCACAGGGGGAGAGACCCAGTACTTC. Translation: CASTGGETQYF.

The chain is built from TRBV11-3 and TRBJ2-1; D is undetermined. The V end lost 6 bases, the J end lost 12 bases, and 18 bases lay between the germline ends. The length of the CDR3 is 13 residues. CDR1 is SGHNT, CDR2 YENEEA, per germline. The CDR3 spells CASRASTEWGQFF. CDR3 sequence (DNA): TGTGCCAGCAGAGCTTCGACCGAGTGGGGGCAGTTCTTC.

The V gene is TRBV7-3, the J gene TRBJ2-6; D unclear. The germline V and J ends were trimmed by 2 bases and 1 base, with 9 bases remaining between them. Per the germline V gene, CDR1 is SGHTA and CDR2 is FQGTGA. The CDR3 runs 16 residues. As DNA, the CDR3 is TGTGCCAGCAGCTTATCCATGGGGTCTGGGGCCAACGTCCTGACTTTC. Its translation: CASSLSMGSGANVLTF.

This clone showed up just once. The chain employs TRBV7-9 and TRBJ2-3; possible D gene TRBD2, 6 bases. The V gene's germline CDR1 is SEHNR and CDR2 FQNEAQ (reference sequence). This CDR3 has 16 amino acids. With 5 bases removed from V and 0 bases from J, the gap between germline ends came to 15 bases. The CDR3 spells CASSPRVAVSTDTQYF. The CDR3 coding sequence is TGTGCCAGCAGCCCGCGGGTAGCGGTTAGCACAGATACGCAGTATTTT. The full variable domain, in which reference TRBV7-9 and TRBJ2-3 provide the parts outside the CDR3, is DTGVSQNPRHKITKRGQNVTFRCDPISEHNRLYWYRQTLGQGPEFLTYFQNEAQLEKSRLLSDRFSAERPKGSFSTLEIQRTEQGDSAMYLCASSPRVAVSTDTQYFGPGTRLTVL.

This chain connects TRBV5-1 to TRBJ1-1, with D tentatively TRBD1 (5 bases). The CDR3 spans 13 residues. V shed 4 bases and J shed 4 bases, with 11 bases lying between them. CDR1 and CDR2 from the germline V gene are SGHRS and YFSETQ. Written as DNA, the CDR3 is TGCGCCAGCAGCCACCCCGGGGGCACTGAAGCTTTCTTT. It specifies CASSHPGGTEAFF.

CDR3 residues: CASSLLSGTGHGYTF. In nucleotides, the CDR3 is TGTGCCAGCAGTTTATTGTCCGGGACAGGGCATGGCTACACCTTC. This chain links TRBV27 with TRBJ1-2; 9 bases align to TRBD1. Germline assignment: CDR1 MNHEY and CDR2 SMNVEV (reference sequence). V dropped 1 base and J dropped 6; count of bases not matched to a gene: 6. The CDR3 totals 15 residues.

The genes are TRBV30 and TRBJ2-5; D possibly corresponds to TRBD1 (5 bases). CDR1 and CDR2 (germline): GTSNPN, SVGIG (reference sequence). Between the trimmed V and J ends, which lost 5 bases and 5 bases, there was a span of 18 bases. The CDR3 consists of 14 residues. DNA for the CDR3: TGTGCCTGGCGTGACAGTTGGGTCGGGGAGACCCAGTACTTC. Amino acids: CAWRDSWVGETQYF.

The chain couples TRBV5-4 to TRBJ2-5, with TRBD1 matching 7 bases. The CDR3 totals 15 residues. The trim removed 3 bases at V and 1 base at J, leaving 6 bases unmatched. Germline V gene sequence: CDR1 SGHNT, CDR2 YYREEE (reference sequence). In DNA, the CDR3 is TGTGCCAGCAGCTCCGACAGGGTAGGCCAAGAGACCCAGTACTTC. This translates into CASSSDRVGQETQYF. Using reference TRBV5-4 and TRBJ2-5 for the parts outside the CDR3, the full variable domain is ETGVTQSPTHLIKTRGQQVTLRCSSQSGHNTVSWYQQALGQGPQFIFQYYREEENGRGNFPPRFSGLQFPNYSSELNVNALELDDSALYLCASSSDRVGQETQYFGPGTRLLVL.

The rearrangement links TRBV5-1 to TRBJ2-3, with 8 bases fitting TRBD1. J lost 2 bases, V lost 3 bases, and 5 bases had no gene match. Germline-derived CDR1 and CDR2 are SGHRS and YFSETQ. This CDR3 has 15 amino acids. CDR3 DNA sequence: TGCGCCAGCAGCTCCGGGGACAGGTCCACAGATACGCAGTATTTT. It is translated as CASSSGDRSTDTQYF.

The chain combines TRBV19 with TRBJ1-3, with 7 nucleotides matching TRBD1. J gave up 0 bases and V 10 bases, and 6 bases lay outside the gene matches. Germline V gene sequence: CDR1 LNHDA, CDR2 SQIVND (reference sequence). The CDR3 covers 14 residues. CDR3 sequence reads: CATWTGSSGNTIYF. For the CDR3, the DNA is TGTGCCACTTGGACAGGTAGCTCTGGAAACACCATATATTTT.

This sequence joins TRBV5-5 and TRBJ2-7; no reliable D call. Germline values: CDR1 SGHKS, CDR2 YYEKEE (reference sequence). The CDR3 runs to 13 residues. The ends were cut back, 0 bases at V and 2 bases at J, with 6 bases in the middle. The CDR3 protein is CASSLGLPYEQYF. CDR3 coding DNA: TGTGCCAGCAGCTTGGGGCTCCCCTACGAGCAGTACTTC. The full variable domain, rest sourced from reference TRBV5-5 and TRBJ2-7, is DAGVTQSPTHLIKTRGQQVTLRCSPISGHKSVSWYQQVLGQGPQFIFQYYEKEERGRGNFPDRFSARQFPNYSSELNVNALLLGDSALYLCASSLGLPYEQYFGPGTRLTVT.

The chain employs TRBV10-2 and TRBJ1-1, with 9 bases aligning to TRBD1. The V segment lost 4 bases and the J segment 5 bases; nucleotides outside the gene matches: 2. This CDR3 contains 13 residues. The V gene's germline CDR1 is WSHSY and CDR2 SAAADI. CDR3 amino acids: CASSAQGATEAFF. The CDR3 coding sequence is TGCGCCAGCAGTGCACAGGGGGCTACTGAAGCTTTCTTT.